A selection of T cell receptor beta chains follows, all from one sample in a study of spatial heterogeneity in lung cancer. TCRdb analysed the 5' RACE reads with MiXCR anew, one entry per CDR3 protein. Of 20,000 to 30,000 distinct CDR3 sequences in the sample, about 9.8% were seen once. This material consisted of PBMCs, taken at follow-up. The source is a male donor with early-stage non-small cell lung cancer. Both conserved end residues are part of each CDR3. A D gene is named only where the DNA matches it firmly. Some rows mark clone size as missing; the rest say once, few, many or name a class of expanded clone.

>.|TRBD1|TRBJ2-7|TRBV20-1
TGCAGTGCTATAGGGGACAGATCCTACGAGCAGTACTTC
CSAIGDRSYEQYF
>many|TRBD1|TRBJ2-7|TRBV7-8
TGTGCCAGCAGCTTCGGATGGGGACAGGGGAACGAGCAGTACTTC
CASSFGWGQGNEQYF
>few|.|TRBJ1-1|TRBV6-5
TGTGCCAGCAGTTACTCGAGAAACGGGTTTAGGGCTGAAGCTTTCTTT
CASSYSRNGFRAEAFF
>many|.|TRBJ2-1|TRBV10-2
TGCGCCAGCAGGGACAAGTACAATGAGCAGTTCTTC
CASRDKYNEQFF
>many|.|TRBJ1-1|TRBV3-1
TGTGCCAGCAGCCAAGGGGCAGGGCGGGACACTGAAGCTTTCTTT
CASSQGAGRDTEAFF
>medium-sized|TRBD1|TRBJ1-3|TRBV3-1
TGTGCCAGCAGCCAAGACCCCGGGACAGCTGGAAACACCATATATTTT
CASSQDPGTAGNTIYF
>many|.|TRBJ1-2|TRBV20-1
TGCAGTGCCTACTGGGCCGGGGGTAACTATGGCTACACCTTC
CSAYWAGGNYGYTF
>many|.|TRBJ2-5|TRBV19
TGTGCCAGTAGTATAGGCGGGGACCAAGAGACCCAGTACTTC
CASSIGGDQETQYF
>few|.|TRBJ2-3|TRBV7-2
TGTGCCAGCAGCCCCCGGGGGACTAGCACAGATACGCAGTATTTT
CASSPRGTSTDTQYF
>.|.|TRBJ2-3|TRBV15
TGTGCCACCAGCAGAGATATCCCCCCGGGGGATACGCAGTATTTT
CATSRDIPPGDTQYF
>many|.|TRBJ1-5|TRBV3-1
TGTGCCAGCAGCCAAGCAGGGAGCGGCTTCAATCAGCCCCAGCATTTT
CASSQAGSGFNQPQHF
>once|TRBD1|TRBJ2-7|TRBV4-3
TGCGCCAGCAGCCAAGTTGGGGACAGGGGAGCCTACGAGCAGTACTTC
CASSQVGDRGAYEQYF
>.|.|TRBJ2-7|TRBV5-4
TGTGCCAGCAGCTTGTCCATTGCAACCTACGAGCAGTACTTC
CASSLSIATYEQYF
>many|.|TRBJ2-5|TRBV12-3/TRBV12-4
TGTGCCAGCAGCCCCAGACGGCTGGAAGAGACCCAGTACTTC
CASSPRRLEETQYF